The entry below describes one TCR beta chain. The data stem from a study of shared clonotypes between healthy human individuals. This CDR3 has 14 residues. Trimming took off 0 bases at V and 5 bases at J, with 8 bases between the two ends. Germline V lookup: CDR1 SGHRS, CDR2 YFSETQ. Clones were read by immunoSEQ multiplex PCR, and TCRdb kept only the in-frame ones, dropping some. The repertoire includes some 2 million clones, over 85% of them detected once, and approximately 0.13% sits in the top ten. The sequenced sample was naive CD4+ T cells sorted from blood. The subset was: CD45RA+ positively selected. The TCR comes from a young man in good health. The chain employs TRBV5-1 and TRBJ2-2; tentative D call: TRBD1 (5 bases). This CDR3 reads CASSLDRTTGELFF. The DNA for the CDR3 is TGCGCCAGCAGCTTGGACAGGACGACCGGGGAGCTGTTTTTT.